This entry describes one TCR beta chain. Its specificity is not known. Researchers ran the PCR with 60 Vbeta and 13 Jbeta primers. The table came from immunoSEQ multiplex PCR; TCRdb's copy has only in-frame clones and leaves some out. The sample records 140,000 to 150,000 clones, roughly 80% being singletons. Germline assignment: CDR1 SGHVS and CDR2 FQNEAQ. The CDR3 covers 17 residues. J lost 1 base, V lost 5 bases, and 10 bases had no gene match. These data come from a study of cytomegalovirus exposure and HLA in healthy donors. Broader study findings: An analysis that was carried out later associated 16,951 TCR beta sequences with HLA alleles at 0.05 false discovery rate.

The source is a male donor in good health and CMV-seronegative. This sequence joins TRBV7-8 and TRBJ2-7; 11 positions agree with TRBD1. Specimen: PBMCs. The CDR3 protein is CASSLGTGGAQSYEQYF. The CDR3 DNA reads TGTGCCAGCAGCCTTGGGACAGGGGGGGCCCAATCCTACGAGCAGTACTTC.